This T cell receptor (beta chain) is from a study of blood T cell repertoires in COVID-19. Study-wide background: Acute and convalescent COVID-19 specimens originated in the United States, Italy and Spain. The analysed material was cDNA or gDNA that came from T cells, B-cell-depleted T cells, or PBMCs.

V was clipped by 7 bases and J by 6 bases; unmatched bases: 8. Germline V gene sequence: CDR1 SGHNT, CDR2 YYREEE (reference sequence). The CDR3 covers 14 residues. Methods used by the authors: Nucleated cell counts were estimated from reference gene primer amplification. Here immunoSEQ multiplex PCR was the method, and the copy in TCRdb shows in-frame clones only, minus some. The D gene and trimming were derived from the DNA, and the V and J assignments and clone size from that table. The sample contains 220,000 or so clones, approximately 90% of which appear only once. During active infection, Seattle patients enrolled and were then monitored through disease.

The TCR was taken from a man in his 60s with COVID-19, enrolled during active disease. The rearrangement joins TRBV5-4 to TRBJ2-3; 10 positions agree with TRBD1. Material: peripheral blood. CDR3 sequence: CASAGTGVWDTQYF. The CDR3 DNA reads as TGTGCCAGCGCCGGGACAGGGGTTTGGGATACGCAGTATTTT.